A selection of T cell receptor beta chains follows, all from one sample in a study of identical twins. From the 5' RACE reads, TCRdb called clonotypes with MiXCR, one entry per CDR3 protein. The profile shows about 470,000 distinct CDR3 sequences, about 24% of them singletons. These same records also appear under a second study, on T cells expressing NK-cell markers.

Sequenced material: CD4+ T cells sorted from blood. The receptors stem from a young woman in good health. CDR3s include the opening cysteine and the closing phenylalanine or tryptophan. D genes are given only for firm matches. Size is omitted from some rows. Given values are once, few, many or a class for expanded clones.

J: TRBJ2-7
V: TRBV7-2
size: -
D: -
CDR3: CASSYSGDPYEQYF
DNA: TGTGCCAGCAGCTACTCGGGGGACCCCTACGAGCAGTACTTC

J: TRBJ2-5
V: TRBV11-2
size: -
D: -
CDR3: CASSLPGPQYF
DNA: TGTGCCAGCAGCTTACCGGGTCCCCAGTACTTC

J: TRBJ2-7
V: TRBV3-1
size: few
D: -
CDR3: CASSQPDQWKYF
DNA: TGTGCCAGCAGCCAACCCGACCAGTGGAAGTACTTC

J: TRBJ2-3
V: TRBV11-2
size: -
D: TRBD2
CDR3: CASSLDLTSGRTDTQYF
DNA: TGTGCCAGCAGCTTAGATCTTACTAGCGGGAGGACAGATACGCAGTATTTT

J: TRBJ1-6
V: TRBV20-1
size: -
D: -
CDR3: CSATLRQESSPLHF
DNA: TGCAGTGCTACTCTACGACAGGAGAGTTCACCCCTCCACTTT

J: TRBJ2-4
V: TRBV7-2
size: -
D: -
CDR3: CASSPGGGPAKNIQYF
DNA: TGTGCCAGCAGCCCCGGTGGAGGGCCGGCCAAAAACATTCAGTACTTC

J: TRBJ2-7
V: TRBV10-3
size: -
D: -
CDR3: CAIARSYEQYF
DNA: TGTGCCATCGCCCGGTCCTACGAGCAGTACTTC

J: TRBJ2-1
V: TRBV15
size: -
D: TRBD2
CDR3: CATSSIGTRGFF
DNA: TGTGCCACCAGCAGTATAGGGACTAGAGGGTTCTTC

J: TRBJ1-1
V: TRBV6-5
size: few
D: TRBD1
CDR3: CASRLQGAFSRAFF
DNA: TGTGCCAGCAGATTACAGGGGGCTTTTTCTAGAGCTTTCTTT

J: TRBJ2-7
V: TRBV5-1
size: few
D: -
CDR3: CASSLAEGPPREQYF
DNA: TGCGCCAGCAGCTTGGCGGAGGGGCCCCCTCGTGAGCAGTACTTC

J: TRBJ2-2
V: TRBV5-1
size: -
D: TRBD1
CDR3: CASSIDRGNTGELFF
DNA: TGCGCCAGCAGCATCGACAGGGGGAACACCGGGGAGCTGTTTTTT

J: TRBJ2-7
V: TRBV7-2
size: -
D: TRBD1
CDR3: CASSHWGPSGGYEQYF
DNA: TGTGCCAGCAGCCACTGGGGGCCTTCAGGGGGCTACGAGCAGTACTTC

J: TRBJ2-1
V: TRBV7-8
size: -
D: -
CDR3: CASSQRTKKTGNEQFF
DNA: TGTGCCAGCAGCCAAAGGACTAAAAAAACAGGCAATGAGCAGTTCTTC

J: TRBJ2-3
V: TRBV18
size: -
D: -
CDR3: CASSPPGRRGYF
DNA: TGTGCCAGCTCACCACCTGGGCGGAGAGGGTATTTT

J: TRBJ1-5
V: TRBV2
size: -
D: -
CDR3: CASSAMGSNQPQHF
DNA: TGTGCCAGCAGTGCTATGGGTAGCAATCAGCCCCAGCATTTT

J: TRBJ2-5
V: TRBV7-9
size: -
D: -
CDR3: CASSLVPGSQETQYF
DNA: TGTGCCAGCAGCTTAGTACCCGGAAGCCAAGAGACCCAGTACTTC

J: TRBJ2-3
V: TRBV18
size: -
D: TRBD2
CDR3: CASSASGGFTDTQYF
DNA: TGTGCCAGCTCAGCGAGCGGGGGGTTCACAGATACGCAGTATTTT

J: TRBJ2-3
V: TRBV24-1
size: -
D: TRBD2
CDR3: CATSEGLATDTQYF
DNA: TGTGCCACCAGTGAGGGACTAGCGACAGATACGCAGTATTTT

J: TRBJ2-1
V: TRBV7-2
size: few
D: TRBD2
CDR3: CASSLGGLAGHNEQFF
DNA: TGTGCCAGCAGCTTAGGAGGGCTAGCGGGACACAATGAGCAGTTCTTC

J: TRBJ2-1
V: TRBV4-1
size: few
D: -
CDR3: CASSQGGSGEQFF
DNA: TGCGCCAGCAGCCAAGGCGGGTCTGGGGAGCAGTTCTTC

J: TRBJ2-2
V: TRBV20-1
size: -
D: TRBD2
CDR3: CSALDWSGGAHGELFF
DNA: TGCAGTGCATTAGATTGGAGCGGGGGGGCCCACGGGGAGCTGTTTTTT

J: TRBJ2-7
V: TRBV12-3/TRBV12-4
size: -
D: -
CDR3: CASRRGLSYEQYF
DNA: TGTGCCAGCAGACGCGGACTTTCCTACGAGCAGTACTTC

J: TRBJ2-4
V: TRBV12-3/TRBV12-4
size: many
D: -
CDR3: CASSLGEIQYF
DNA: TGTGCCAGCAGTTTAGGGGAGATTCAGTACTTC

J: TRBJ2-3
V: TRBV5-1
size: few
D: -
CDR3: CASSLAEGDTQYF
DNA: TGCGCCAGCAGCTTGGCCGAGGGGGATACGCAGTATTTT

J: TRBJ1-1
V: TRBV12-3/TRBV12-4
size: many
D: TRBD1
CDR3: CASSTRQGNTEAFF
DNA: TGTGCCAGCAGTACTCGACAGGGGAACACTGAAGCTTTCTTT

J: TRBJ2-3
V: TRBV6-6
size: few
D: -
CDR3: CASSYSSTDTQYF
DNA: TGTGCCAGCAGTTACAGTAGCACAGATACGCAGTATTTT

J: TRBJ2-1
V: TRBV20-1
size: -
D: TRBD2
CDR3: CSALRLAGGDNEQFF
DNA: TGCAGTGCCCTGCGACTAGCGGGAGGCGACAATGAGCAGTTCTTC

J: TRBJ2-5
V: TRBV5-1
size: few
D: -
CDR3: CASSFSVQETQYF
DNA: TGCGCCAGCAGCTTCTCAGTGCAAGAGACCCAGTACTTC

J: TRBJ2-6
V: TRBV7-2
size: -
D: -
CDR3: CASSLGGTSGANVLTF
DNA: TGTGCCAGCAGCTTAGGCGGGACGTCAGGGGCCAACGTCCTGACTTTC

J: TRBJ2-5
V: TRBV12-3/TRBV12-4
size: -
D: -
CDR3: CASSLEAGVQETQYF
DNA: TGTGCCAGCAGTTTAGAAGCAGGGGTCCAAGAGACCCAGTACTTC

J: TRBJ2-7
V: TRBV5-6
size: -
D: -
CDR3: CASSLSHGPSLYEQYF
DNA: TGTGCCAGCAGCTTGTCCCACGGGCCATCCCTCTACGAGCAGTACTTC

J: TRBJ1-2
V: TRBV6-1
size: -
D: -
CDR3: CASSEAAQNYGYTF
DNA: TGTGCCAGCAGTGAAGCTGCTCAAAACTATGGCTACACCTTC

J: TRBJ2-1
V: TRBV5-1
size: -
D: TRBD1
CDR3: CASSFQGAPSSYNEQFF
DNA: TGCGCCAGCAGCTTCCAGGGGGCCCCATCCTCCTACAATGAGCAGTTCTTC

J: TRBJ2-7
V: TRBV5-1
size: -
D: -
CDR3: CASSSVPGYEQYF
DNA: TGCGCCAGCAGCTCCGTCCCCGGGTACGAGCAGTACTTC

J: TRBJ2-1
V: TRBV6-1
size: -
D: -
CDR3: CASRRTSYNEQFF
DNA: TGTGCCAGCAGACGAACTAGTTACAATGAGCAGTTCTTC

J: TRBJ2-1
V: TRBV28
size: -
D: TRBD1
CDR3: CASSHRTGSIVHNEQFF
DNA: TGTGCCAGCAGCCATCGGACAGGGTCAATCGTCCACAATGAGCAGTTCTTC

J: TRBJ2-1
V: TRBV5-1
size: few
D: -
CDR3: CASSLPLTSGEQFF
DNA: TGCGCCAGCAGCTTGCCGCTTACTAGTGGTGAGCAGTTCTTC

J: TRBJ2-7
V: TRBV3-1
size: -
D: TRBD1
CDR3: CASSHQPGGDYEQYF
DNA: TGTGCCAGCAGCCATCAGCCAGGGGGAGACTACGAGCAGTACTTC

J: TRBJ2-1
V: TRBV3-1
size: few
D: -
CDR3: CASSRGPGGYEQFF
DNA: TGTGCCAGCAGCCGGGGGCCCGGTGGGTATGAGCAGTTCTTC

J: TRBJ2-7
V: TRBV2
size: few
D: TRBD1
CDR3: CASNRDSLYEQYF
DNA: TGTGCCAGCAATAGGGACAGCCTCTACGAGCAGTACTTC

J: TRBJ1-6
V: TRBV7-6
size: few
D: TRBD1
CDR3: CASSSGGDSSLHF
DNA: TGTGCCAGCAGCTCAGGGGGGGACAGTTCACTCCACTTT

J: TRBJ1-1
V: TRBV20-1
size: few
D: -
CDR3: CSARVSSGTEAFF
DNA: TGCAGTGCTAGAGTTTCTTCGGGCACTGAAGCTTTCTTT

J: TRBJ2-1
V: TRBV5-1
size: -
D: TRBD2
CDR3: CASSGPLAGVYNEQFF
DNA: TGCGCCAGCAGCGGGCCCCTAGCGGGGGTCTACAATGAGCAGTTCTTC

J: TRBJ2-7
V: TRBV20-1
size: -
D: TRBD2
CDR3: CSAFGTNNYEQYF
DNA: TGCAGTGCTTTCGGGACTAACAACTACGAGCAGTACTTC

J: TRBJ2-1
V: TRBV7-2
size: few
D: -
CDR3: CASSLGGFEQFF
DNA: TGTGCCAGCAGCCTTGGGGGGTTTGAGCAGTTCTTC

J: TRBJ2-7
V: TRBV7-6
size: many
D: -
CDR3: CASSLRAADEQYF
DNA: TGTGCCAGCAGCTTGAGGGCAGCCGACGAGCAGTACTTC

J: TRBJ2-7
V: TRBV20-1
size: few
D: -
CDR3: CSAPVGPSYEQYF
DNA: TGCAGTGCTCCTGTGGGCCCCTCCTACGAGCAGTACTTC

J: TRBJ2-1
V: TRBV18
size: -
D: -
CDR3: CASSPLTSSYNEQFF
DNA: TGTGCCAGCTCACCACTAACGAGCTCCTACAATGAGCAGTTCTTC

J: TRBJ2-7
V: TRBV7-9
size: -
D: -
CDR3: CASSLGAGEYEQYF
DNA: TGTGCCAGCAGCTTAGGGGCAGGGGAGTACGAGCAGTACTTC

J: TRBJ1-1
V: TRBV20-1
size: few
D: -
CDR3: CSARDWSFRPRAGAFF
DNA: TGCAGTGCTAGAGATTGGAGTTTCAGGCCCCGGGCAGGCGCTTTCTTT

J: TRBJ2-1
V: TRBV5-6
size: few
D: TRBD1
CDR3: CASSSVGQAEEFF
DNA: TGTGCCAGCAGCTCTGTGGGACAGGCTGAGGAGTTCTTC

J: TRBJ1-5
V: TRBV5-5
size: few
D: -
CDR3: CASSLGQGQQPQHF
DNA: TGTGCCAGCAGCTTGGGCCAGGGACAACAGCCCCAGCATTTT

J: TRBJ2-5
V: TRBV7-7
size: -
D: TRBD1
CDR3: CASSFGTGQTQYF
DNA: TGTGCCAGCAGCTTTGGGACAGGGCAGACCCAGTACTTC

J: TRBJ2-1
V: TRBV4-3
size: -
D: -
CDR3: CASSQDLIRRNEQFF
DNA: TGCGCCAGCAGCCAAGATCTCATTAGGCGGAATGAGCAGTTCTTC

J: TRBJ2-1
V: TRBV7-2
size: few
D: TRBD2
CDR3: CASSLKRENEQFF
DNA: TGTGCCAGCAGCTTAAAGCGGGAGAATGAGCAGTTCTTC